Listed here are 22 T cell receptor beta chains from one sample, sequenced in a study of blood T cell repertoires in COVID-19. Sequencing used immunoSEQ multiplex PCR; TCRdb keeps in-frame clones, though not all of them. The data show about 70,000 clones, over 75% seen once. Sequenced: peripheral blood. These receptors were taken from a man older than 75 with acute or convalescent COVID-19.

The chain couples TRBV25-1 to TRBJ2-5, with 7 bases matching TRBD2. Germline V gene data show CDR1 as MGHDK and CDR2 as SYGVNS. V dropped 0 bases and J dropped 4; count of bases not matched to a gene: 14. The CDR3 runs 18 residues. CDR3 protein: CASSEYKGGHTGGETQYF. In DNA form, the CDR3 reads TGTGCCAGCAGTGAATATAAGGGTGGGCACACGGGGGGAGAGACCCAGTACTTC.

The chain links TRBV19 to TRBJ2-5, with TRBD2 matching over 11 bases. CDR3 size: 15 residues. After removal of 5 bases from V and 5 bases from J, the junction contained 7 bases not matched to a gene. Germline CDR1 is LNHDA and CDR2 is SQIVND (reference sequence). The CDR3 region has the DNA TGTGCCAGTAGTCCCGGGACTAGCGGCTGGGAGACCCAGTACTTC. Amino acid sequence: CASSPGTSGWETQYF.

The rearrangement links TRBV6-1 to TRBJ1-2; TRBD1 might be the D (6 bases). This CDR3 contains 14 residues. Trimming removed 7 bases at V and 3 bases at J, with 15 bases between. CDR1 is MNHNS, CDR2 SASEGT, per germline. The CDR3 DNA reads as TGTGCCAGCAACGCCGTAGACAGGTACTATGGCTACACCTTC. Protein: CASNAVDRYYGYTF.

This clone appeared a few times. The rearrangement joins TRBV9 to TRBJ1-3; weak D call: TRBD1 (5 bases). V lost 4 bases and J 3 bases, leaving 14 bases between the germline ends. The germline gives CDR1 SGDLS, CDR2 YYNGEE. The CDR3 consists of 15 residues. CDR3 protein: CASSWGTQIGNTIYF. For the CDR3, the DNA is TGTGCCAGCAGCTGGGGGACTCAGATTGGAAACACCATATATTTT.

This clone has a handful of counts. The chain is built from TRBV29-1 and TRBJ2-3; TRBD2 might be the D (6 bases). This CDR3 spans 16 amino acids. The germline gives CDR1 SQVTM, CDR2 ANQGSEA. The V and J ends lost 0 bases and 4 bases respectively, with 17 bases between them. The CDR3 reads CSVEDTGGRRADTQYF. The CDR3 DNA sequence: TGCAGCGTTGAAGATACTGGAGGTAGGAGGGCAGATACGCAGTATTTT.

This chain uses TRBV7-8 with TRBJ2-1; TRBD1 matches 9 bases. This CDR3 region has 15 residues. J gave up 7 bases and V 5 bases, and 9 bases lay outside the gene matches. Looked up from germline, CDR1 is SGHVS and CDR2 is FQNEAQ. The CDR3 loop reads CASSVGTGRQNEQFF. The CDR3 DNA sequence: TGTGCCAGCAGCGTCGGGACAGGGCGCCAAAATGAGCAGTTCTTC.

This sequence joins TRBV6-5 and TRBJ1-5; D is uncertain. Trimming pared 10 bases from V and 6 bases from J, leaving 13 bases between. Per the germline V gene, CDR1 is MNHEY and CDR2 is SVGAGI. The CDR3 has 12 residues. For the CDR3, the DNA is TGTGCCACGACGGGGTCTCGTCAGCCCCAGCATTTT. This codes for CATTGSRQPQHF.

The V and J genes are TRBV5-4 and TRBJ2-1; TRBD2 matches at 10 bases. Unmatched junction bases numbered 9, after V lost 4 bases and J lost 2 bases. Germline CDR1 reads SGHNT; CDR2 reads YYREEE (reference sequence). The CDR3 contains 17 residues. The CDR3 is CASSSKKTSGAYNEQFF. The CDR3 bases are TGTGCCAGCAGCAGCAAAAAAACTAGCGGGGCCTACAATGAGCAGTTCTTC.

The CDR3 region is CASSRTGNTEAFF. The CDR3 DNA sequence: TGTGCCAGCAGCCGGACGGGGAACACTGAAGCTTTCTTT. The V and J genes are TRBV7-8 and TRBJ1-1; D not resolved. CDR1 and CDR2 from the germline V gene are SGHVS and FQNEAQ. CDR3 length: 13 amino acids. V dropped 5 bases and J dropped 1 base, with 8 bases sitting between them.

The CDR3 nucleotides read TGTGCCAGTCAAGCGTCTAGCACAGATACGCAGTATTTT. This codes for CASQASSTDTQYF. The chain has TRBV6-5 and TRBJ2-3; the D is unclear. The CDR3 runs 13 residues. V lost 9 bases to trimming and J lost 0 bases, with 10 bases between them. In germline, CDR1 is MNHEY, CDR2 SVGAGI.

The rearrangement uses TRBV10-3 and TRBJ2-1; D is possibly TRBD2 (5 bases). V lost 6 bases and J 4 bases, leaving 16 bases between the germline ends. Germline V gene data show CDR1 as ENHRY and CDR2 as SYGVKD. This CDR3 comprises 15 residues. CDR3 sequence reads: CAIRGLGLSYNEQFF. Here the CDR3 DNA reads TGTGCCATCAGGGGCCTCGGACTCAGTTACAATGAGCAGTTCTTC.

The V gene is TRBV4-3, the J gene TRBJ2-2, with 7 positions matching TRBD1. The CDR3 length is 16 residues. The V segment lost 2 bases and the J segment 0 bases; nucleotides outside the gene matches: 3. Germline CDR1 reads LGHNA; CDR2 reads YSLEER. The CDR3 DNA follows: TGCGCCAGCAGCCAACACGACAGGGCGAACACCGGGGAGCTGTTTTTT. Amino acid sequence: CASSQHDRANTGELFF.

CDR3 in DNA: TGTGCCAGCAACCCTGGGGGGGCGGGTGAAAAACTGTTTTTT. It encodes CASNPGGAGEKLFF. This chain uses TRBV5-8 with TRBJ1-4, with TRBD1 as a possible D gene (6 bases). The V end lost 6 bases, the J end lost 7 bases, and 16 bases lay between the germline ends. This CDR3 has 14 residues. Germline CDR1 is SGHTS and CDR2 is YDEGEE. Combining the CDR3 with reference TRBV5-8 and TRBJ1-4 gives the whole variable domain EAGVTQSPTHLIKTRGQQATLRCSPISGHTSVYWYQQALGLGLQFLLWYDEGEERNRGNFPPRFSGRQFPNYSSELNVNALELEDSALYLCASNPGGAGEKLFFGSGTQLSVL.

The chain joins TRBV7-8 to TRBJ2-1, with 11 bases identical to TRBD2. J gave up 10 bases and V 1 base, and 9 bases lay outside the gene matches. In germline, CDR1 is SGHVS, CDR2 FQNEAQ. This CDR3 region has 16 residues. The CDR3: CASSLVLAGGSGEQFF. Written as DNA, the CDR3 is TGTGCCAGCAGCTTAGTCCTAGCGGGAGGATCAGGGGAGCAGTTCTTC.

CDR3 nucleotides: TGCGCCAGCAGCCTGGTGACACCCATCTATGGCTACACCTTC. This translates into CASSLVTPIYGYTF. V and J are TRBV4-1 and TRBJ1-2, with no clear D. Germline V gene sequence: CDR1 MGHRA, CDR2 YSYEKL. The CDR3 runs 14 residues. V was shortened by 4 bases and J by 4 bases, with 13 bases between the two germline ends.

This chain uses TRBV6-6 with TRBJ2-1, with 9 positions matching TRBD1. The trim removed 1 base at V and 8 bases at J, leaving 3 bases unmatched. CDR3 size: 14 residues. CDR1 is MNHNY, CDR2 SVGAGI, per germline (reference sequence). CDR3 nucleotides: TGTGCCAGCAGTTACTTACAGGGGGCTCATGAGCAGTTCTTC. Its protein product is CASSYLQGAHEQFF.

The chain combines TRBV18 with TRBJ1-1, with 7 bases matching TRBD1. The germline CDR1 and CDR2 sequences are KGHSH and LQKENI. V shed 3 bases and J 3 bases; nucleotides not matched to a gene: 1. The CDR3 consists of 13 residues. This chain's CDR3 is CASSPGQDTEAFF. CDR3 bases: TGTGCCAGCTCACCCGGACAGGACACTGAAGCTTTCTTT.

The V and J genes are TRBV3-1 (or the pseudogene TRBV3-2) and TRBJ1-2; a weak D match, TRBD1 (5 bases). Looked up from germline, CDR1 is LGHDT and CDR2 is YNNKEL (reference sequence). The ends were cut back, 0 bases at V and 3 bases at J, with 11 bases in the middle. CDR3 length: 15 amino acids. CDR3: CASSQDPGHYYGYTF. CDR3 bases: TGTGCCAGCAGCCAAGATCCCGGACATTACTATGGCTACACCTTC.

The chain couples TRBV6-5 to TRBJ2-5; perhaps TRBD2 as D (5 bases). CDR3 length: 15 amino acids. Trimming pared 0 bases from V and 4 bases from J, leaving 12 bases between. Germline assignment: CDR1 MNHEY and CDR2 SVGAGI. The CDR3 nucleotides are TGTGCCAGCAGTTACTCGAGGGTCAGCGGAGAGACCCAGTACTTC. Protein: CASSYSRVSGETQYF.

The V call is TRBV7-9, the J call TRBJ1-1; unclear D gene. The CDR3 spans 13 residues. Germline V gene data show CDR1 as SEHNR and CDR2 as FQNEAQ (reference sequence). Trimming removed 5 bases at V and 1 base at J, with 8 bases between. CDR3 DNA sequence: TGTGCCAGCAGCCTCACTGGGAACACTGAAGCTTTCTTT. Translating it yields CASSLTGNTEAFF. Full variable domain (rest looked up from reference TRBV7-9 and TRBJ1-1): DTGVSQNPRHKITKRGQNVTFRCDPISEHNRLYWYRQTLGQGPEFLTYFQNEAQLEKSRLLSDRFSAERPKGSFSTLEIQRTEQGDSAMYLCASSLTGNTEAFFGQGTRLTVV.

This chain uses TRBV27 with TRBJ1-2, with a weak D call TRBD1 (6 bases). V lost 4 bases and J 8 bases, leaving 11 bases between the germline ends. Per germline, CDR1 MNHEY and CDR2 SMNVEV (reference sequence). The CDR3 extends over 12 amino acids. Here the CDR3 DNA reads TGTGCCAGCAGTTCAGGGGAGAGCGGCTACACCTTC. It encodes CASSSGESGYTF.

J is TRBJ1-2 and V is TRBV20-1; 7 nucleotides agree with TRBD1. V was clipped by 3 bases and J by 4 bases; unmatched bases: 5. The CDR3 sequence is 13 residues long. Germline CDR1 reads DFQATT; CDR2 reads SNEGSKA (reference sequence). Written as DNA, the CDR3 is TGCAGTGCTAGTGAGAGGGGGCCCTATGGCTACACCTTC. It specifies CSASERGPYGYTF.